These 30 T cell receptor beta chains share one sample of origin, sequenced in a study of graft-versus-host responses after intestinal transplantation. For these TCRs, the target antigens are not known. Some clones are missing from TCRdb's copy, which holds only in-frame ones; the method was immunoSEQ multiplex PCR. The sample lists tens of thousands of clones; roughly 86% were seen once. Specimen: unstimulated CD8+ T cells sorted from spleen or lymph node cells, collected before transplant. The origin of the receptors is a human donor who was the organ donor for an intestinal transplant.

The chain recombines TRBV15 with TRBJ2-7; D remains unclear. The CDR3 length is 14 residues. V was trimmed by 5 bases and J by 1 base, leaving 12 bases between them. Germline assignment: CDR1 LNHNV and CDR2 YYDKDF (reference sequence). The CDR3 is CATSPRAESYEQYF. In DNA, the CDR3 is TGTGCCACCAGCCCCCGCGCAGAATCCTACGAGCAGTACTTC.

This clone came up a few times. This chain connects TRBV5-4 to TRBJ2-7; possibly TRBD2 for D (6 bases). Germline V gene data show CDR1 as SGHNT and CDR2 as YYREEE (reference sequence). Trimming took 3 bases from V and 1 from J, leaving 11 bases between them. This CDR3 has 14 residues. The CDR3 coding sequence is TGTGCCAGCAGCTGGGGGACTGGATCCTACGAGCAGTACTTC. Protein product: CASSWGTGSYEQYF.

The chain links TRBV30 to TRBJ2-1; 10 nucleotides agree with TRBD2. The CDR3 sequence is 13 residues long. Germline loops: CDR1 GTSNPN, CDR2 SVGIG (reference sequence). V was pared by 4 bases and J by 7 bases, with 4 bases of the junction left unmatched. CDR3 in DNA: TGTGCCTGGAATCTAGCGGGAGAAAATGAGCAGTTCTTC. It specifies CAWNLAGENEQFF.

The gene calls are TRBV6-1 and TRBJ2-7, with 7 bases aligning to TRBD2. CDR3 length: 17 amino acids. With V trimmed by 4 bases and J by 4 bases, 16 bases remained unmatched. Germline CDR1 and CDR2: MNHNS and SASEGT. CDR3 DNA sequence: TGTGCCAGCAGTGGAAGATGGCGGGGGTGGGACGGTTACGAGCAGTACTTC. It encodes CASSGRWRGWDGYEQYF.

The V and J genes are TRBV27 and TRBJ1-5, with TRBD1 identical over 9 bases. Germline CDR1 and CDR2: MNHEY and SMNVEV (reference sequence). V dropped 5 bases and J dropped 7; count of bases not matched to a gene: 6. The CDR3 consists of 14 residues. The CDR3: CASSLQGAGQPQHF. For the CDR3, the DNA is TGTGCCAGCAGTCTACAGGGGGCTGGGCAGCCCCAGCATTTT.

The V call is TRBV19, the J call TRBJ2-7, with no clear D. CDR1 and CDR2 (germline): LNHDA, SQIVND (reference sequence). The CDR3 runs to 13 residues. V dropped 5 bases and J dropped 1 base, with 9 bases sitting between them. This chain's CDR3 is CASSVGGSYEQYF. CDR3 coding DNA: TGTGCCAGTAGTGTGGGCGGATCCTACGAGCAGTACTTC.

This rearrangement joins TRBV27 to TRBJ2-1; D is possibly TRBD1 (5 bases). Between the trimmed V and J ends, which lost 4 bases and 0 bases, there was a span of 13 bases. The germline gives CDR1 MNHEY, CDR2 SMNVEV (reference sequence). The CDR3 length is 16 residues. The CDR3 coding sequence is TGTGCCAGCAGTTCCTCCAGGGTAAGCTCCTACAATGAGCAGTTCTTC. Amino acids: CASSSSRVSSYNEQFF.

J is TRBJ1-2 and V is TRBV13; 7 bases are shared with TRBD1. V was pared by 4 bases and J by 4 bases, with 6 bases of the junction left unmatched. The CDR3 is made up of 14 amino acids. Germline-derived CDR1 and CDR2 are PRHDT and FYEKMQ (reference sequence). The CDR3 loop is CASSSRDSIYGYTF. The CDR3 DNA reads as TGTGCCAGCAGCTCCCGGGACAGCATCTATGGCTACACCTTC.

This chain uses TRBV9 with TRBJ1-2, with 7 bases fitting TRBD1. Germline loops: CDR1 SGDLS, CDR2 YYNGEE. There are 14 residues in the CDR3. V trimming: 4 bases; J trimming: 8 bases; junction bases outside the gene matches: 11. The CDR3 spells CASSPQTGRDGYTF. The CDR3 coding sequence is TGTGCCAGCAGCCCCCAGACAGGGCGGGACGGCTACACCTTC.

V and J are TRBV5-1 and TRBJ1-2, with a tentative D call TRBD1 (6 bases). The CDR3 runs to 17 residues. The V gene's germline CDR1 is SGHRS and CDR2 YFSETQ. Trimming shortened V by 1 base and J by 4 bases, and 20 bases separated the two germline ends. The CDR3 DNA follows: TGCGCCAGCAGCTTGAATCCCCTTCAGGGGCGCGTCTATGGCTACACCTTC. This translates into CASSLNPLQGRVYGYTF. Looking up the rest from reference TRBV5-1 and TRBJ1-2 gives the full variable domain: KAGVTQTPRYLIKTRGQQVTLSCSPISGHRSVSWYQQTPGQGLQFLFEYFSETQRNKGNFPGRFSGRQFSNSRSEMNVSTLELGDSALYLCASSLNPLQGRVYGYTFGSGTRLTVV.

The CDR3, as DNA: TGTGCCAGCAGTTTATACGAGGCGGGAGTGGATACGCAGTATTTT. Its protein product is CASSLYEAGVDTQYF. The V and J genes are TRBV27 and TRBJ2-3, with 7 nucleotides matching TRBD2. Looked up from germline, CDR1 is MNHEY and CDR2 is SMNVEV (reference sequence). The trim removed 1 base at V and 6 bases at J, leaving 7 bases unmatched. The CDR3 is 15 amino acids.

The gene calls are TRBV5-6 and TRBJ1-6; 9 bases align to TRBD1. The CDR3 sequence is 14 residues long. The ends lost 3 bases at V and 7 bases at J; junction bases unmatched: 2. The germline gives CDR1 SGHDT, CDR2 YYEEEE. CDR3 DNA sequence: TGTGCCAGCAGCTCCGGGACAGGGAATTCACCCCTCCACTTT. Translation: CASSSGTGNSPLHF. The full variable domain, completed using reference TRBV5-6 and TRBJ1-6, is DAGVTQSPTHLIKTRGQQVTLRCSPKSGHDTVSWYQQALGQGPQFIFQYYEEEERQRGNFPDRFSGHQFPNYSSELNVNALLLGDSALYLCASSSGTGNSPLHFGNGTRLTVT.

The chain is built from TRBV2 and TRBJ2-2, with no clear D. The length of the CDR3 is 12 residues. V shed 3 bases and J shed 8 bases, with 7 bases lying between them. The germline V gene encodes CDR1 SNHLY and CDR2 FYNNEI. The CDR3 reads CASSETTGELFF. The CDR3 nucleotides are TGTGCCAGCAGTGAGACCACAGGGGAGCTGTTTTTT.

Comments on this clone: An end of the junction differs from the germline gene, which may be a read error. This CDR3 reads CASNQGLGTGVYNEQFF. In nucleotides, the CDR3 is TGCGCCAGCAACCAAGGACTCGGGACAGGGGTCTACAATGAGCAGTTCTTC. The chain joins TRBV4-1 to TRBJ2-1, with TRBD1 identical over 10 bases. This CDR3 region has 17 residues. From germline, CDR1 is MGHRA and CDR2 YSYEKL.

V and J are TRBV27 and TRBJ1-5; 10 nucleotides agree with TRBD1. The CDR3 length is 17 residues. Germline loops: CDR1 MNHEY, CDR2 SMNVEV (reference sequence). Trimming cost V 4 bases and J 1 base; bases outside gene matches: 7. The CDR3 sequence is CASSYRDRGQSNQPQHF. Written as DNA, the CDR3 is TGTGCCAGCAGTTACCGCGACAGGGGGCAGAGCAATCAGCCCCAGCATTTT.

CDR3 DNA: TGTGCCAGCGCCCTTGGGGCCATGAACACTGAAGCTTTCTTT. Translated, it gives CASALGAMNTEAFF. The chain recombines TRBV9 with TRBJ1-1; possible D gene TRBD1, 5 bases. Trimming removed 7 bases from V and 0 bases from J, with 13 bases in between. The CDR3 runs to 14 residues. Germline V gene sequence: CDR1 SGDLS, CDR2 YYNGEE.

The chain combines TRBV5-6 with TRBJ2-2, with D perhaps matching TRBD1 (6 bases). The CDR3 runs 14 residues. Per germline, CDR1 SGHDT and CDR2 YYEEEE. The V end was cut by 6 bases, the J end by 7 bases, with 16 bases between. This chain's CDR3 is CASKGWGLSGELFF. CDR3 nucleotides: TGTGCCAGCAAAGGATGGGGGCTAAGCGGGGAGCTGTTTTTT.

The V call is TRBV9, the J call TRBJ2-1; either TRBD1 or TRBD2 may fit D (5 bases each). The CDR3 spans 15 residues. In germline, CDR1 is SGDLS, CDR2 YYNGEE. Trimming stripped 0 bases from V and 5 bases from J, with 12 bases between. The chain's CDR3 is CASSVVSGTDNEQFF. The CDR3 region has the DNA TGTGCCAGCAGCGTAGTCTCCGGGACCGACAATGAGCAGTTCTTC.

This rearrangement joins TRBV9 to TRBJ1-1, with 7 nucleotides matching TRBD1. The CDR3 loop spans 15 amino acids. The J segment lost 3 bases and the V segment lost 4 bases, leaving 9 bases of the junction unmatched. Per the germline V gene, CDR1 is SGDLS and CDR2 is YYNGEE. The CDR3 nucleotides read TGTGCCAGCAGCACTCGACAGGGCCTTGACACTGAAGCTTTCTTT. Its translation: CASSTRQGLDTEAFF.

CDR3 DNA: TGTGCCAGCAGTGAATACAGGAACACTGAAGCTTTCTTT. Encoded protein: CASSEYRNTEAFF. The V gene is TRBV25-1, the J gene TRBJ1-1, with no clear D. The CDR3 is 13 residues long. Between the trimmed V and J ends, which lost 0 bases and 1 base, there was a span of 3 bases. CDR1 is MGHDK and CDR2 is SYGVNS in the germline V gene.

In DNA, the CDR3 is TGTGCCAGCAGTTTATTAGGGCTCCCCCAGTACTTC. Protein sequence: CASSLLGLPQYF. The genes are TRBV27 and TRBJ2-5; D gene unclear. Germline CDR1 is MNHEY and CDR2 is SMNVEV (reference sequence). This CDR3 has 12 residues. V dropped 1 base and J dropped 9 bases, with 9 bases sitting between them.

This chain connects TRBV11-1 to TRBJ1-2; 8 bases are shared with TRBD1. Trimming took 4 bases from V and 6 from J; bases not matched to a gene: 4. Germline CDR1 SGHAT, CDR2 FQDESV (reference sequence). The CDR3 sequence is 13 residues long. CDR3 amino acids: CASSSRTGNGYTF. The CDR3 DNA reads as TGTGCCAGCAGCTCGCGGACAGGGAATGGCTACACCTTC.

The gene calls are TRBV6-5 and TRBJ2-1; the D is unclear. Trimming cost V 5 bases and J 6 bases, with 11 bases left between them. Per germline, CDR1 MNHEY and CDR2 SVGAGI. CDR3 length equals 13 residues. The chain's CDR3 is CASSGLRINEQFF. The CDR3, as DNA: TGTGCCAGCAGTGGGCTTAGAATCAATGAGCAGTTCTTC.

The chain couples TRBV19 to TRBJ2-3, with 8 nucleotides matching TRBD1. Germline values: CDR1 LNHDA, CDR2 SQIVND (reference sequence). After removal of 6 bases from V and 5 bases from J, the junction contained 7 bases not matched to a gene. This CDR3 is 14 amino acids long. CDR3 protein: CASRDRVRKDTQYF. In DNA, the CDR3 is TGTGCCAGTAGGGACAGGGTGCGGAAAGATACGCAGTATTTT.

The chain uses TRBV4-1 and TRBJ1-4; TRBD1 matches at 8 bases. The CDR3 is 16 residues long. The junction had 5 bases not matched to a gene; V was cut back by 4 bases and J by 1 base. The germline CDR1 and CDR2 sequences are MGHRA and YSYEKL. CDR3 in amino acids: CASSLGTGLTNEKLFF. Here the CDR3 DNA reads TGCGCCAGCAGCCTCGGGACAGGCCTAACTAATGAAAAACTGTTTTTT.

This clone showed up just a few times. The V call is TRBV7-8, the J call TRBJ2-2; TRBD2 might be the D (5 bases). Germline-derived CDR1 and CDR2 are SGHVS and FQNEAQ. Trimming stripped 7 bases from V and 5 bases from J, with 11 bases between. CDR3 length equals 13 residues. The CDR3 DNA sequence: TGTGCCAGCATGCGAGGCGGGACCGGGGAGCTGTTTTTT. Protein: CASMRGGTGELFF. Using reference TRBV7-8 and TRBJ2-2 for the parts outside the CDR3, the full variable domain is GAGVSQSPRYKVAKRGQDVALRCDPISGHVSLFWYQQALGQGPEFLTYFQNEAQLDKSGLPSDRFFAERPEGSVSTLKIQRTQQEDSAVYLCASMRGGTGELFFGEGSRLTVL.

The chain joins TRBV5-1 to TRBJ2-7; 10 bases agree with TRBD1. CDR1 SGHRS and CDR2 YFSETQ come from the germline V gene. The V segment lost 4 bases and the J segment 2 bases; nucleotides outside the gene matches: 9. CDR3 size: 16 residues. For the CDR3, the DNA is TGCGCCAGCAGCAACCCCGGGACAGGGGAAACCTACGAGCAGTACTTC. As protein: CASSNPGTGETYEQYF.

The CDR3: CATSRGVKGMRENSYEQYF. CDR3 sequence (DNA): TGTGCCACCAGCAGAGGTGTAAAGGGCATGCGGGAGAACTCCTACGAGCAGTACTTC. The chain carries TRBV15 and TRBJ2-7, with 7 positions matching TRBD2. Germline-derived CDR1 and CDR2 are LNHNV and YYDKDF (reference sequence). This CDR3 contains 19 residues. The V gene end was trimmed by 1 base and the J gene end by 0 bases; junction bases not matched to a gene: 15. Using reference TRBV15 and TRBJ2-7 for the parts outside the CDR3, the full variable domain is DAMVIQNPRYQVTQFGKPVTLSCSQTLNHNVMYWYQQKSSQAPKLLFHYYDKDFNNEADTPDNFQSRRPNTSFCFLDIRSPGLGDTAMYLCATSRGVKGMRENSYEQYFGPGTRLTVT.

The chain employs TRBV6-5 and TRBJ1-1; 7 bases agree with TRBD1. The germline V gene has CDR1 MNHEY and CDR2 SVGAGI. This CDR3 is 14 amino acids long. Unmatched junction bases numbered 2, after V lost 2 bases and J lost 2 bases. The CDR3 DNA reads as TGTGCCAGCAGTTACAGGGGGCCTAACACTGAAGCTTTCTTT. Translation: CASSYRGPNTEAFF.

In DNA, the CDR3 is TGTGCCAGCAAGGAAGCGGGGGGCCGGGATGAGCAGTTCTTC. Encoded protein: CASKEAGGRDEQFF. The V and J genes are TRBV25-1 and TRBJ2-1; 9 bases map to TRBD2. This CDR3 spans 14 amino acids. V lost 7 bases, J lost 8 bases, and 9 bases stayed unmatched. Germline V gives CDR1 MGHDK, CDR2 SYGVNS.